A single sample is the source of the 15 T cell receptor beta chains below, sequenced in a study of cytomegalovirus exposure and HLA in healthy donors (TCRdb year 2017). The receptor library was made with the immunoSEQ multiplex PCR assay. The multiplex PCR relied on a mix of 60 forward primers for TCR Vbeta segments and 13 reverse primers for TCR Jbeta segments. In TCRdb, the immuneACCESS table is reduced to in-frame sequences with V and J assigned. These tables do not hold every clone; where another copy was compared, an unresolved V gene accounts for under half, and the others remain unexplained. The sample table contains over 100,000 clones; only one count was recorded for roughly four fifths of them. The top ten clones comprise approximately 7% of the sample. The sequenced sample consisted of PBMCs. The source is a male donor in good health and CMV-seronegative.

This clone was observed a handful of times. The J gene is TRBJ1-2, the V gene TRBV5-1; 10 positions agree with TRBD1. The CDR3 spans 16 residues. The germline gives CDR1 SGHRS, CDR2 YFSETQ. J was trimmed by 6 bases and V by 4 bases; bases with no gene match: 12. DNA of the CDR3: TGCGCCAGCAGCCATTCCACCACGACAGGGGGCCATGGCTACACCTTC. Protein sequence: CASSHSTTTGGHGYTF. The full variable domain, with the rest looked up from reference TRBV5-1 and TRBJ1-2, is KAGVTQTPRYLIKTRGQQVTLSCSPISGHRSVSWYQQTPGQGLQFLFEYFSETQRNKGNFPGRFSGRQFSNSRSEMNVSTLELGDSALYLCASSHSTTTGGHGYTFGSGTRLTVV.

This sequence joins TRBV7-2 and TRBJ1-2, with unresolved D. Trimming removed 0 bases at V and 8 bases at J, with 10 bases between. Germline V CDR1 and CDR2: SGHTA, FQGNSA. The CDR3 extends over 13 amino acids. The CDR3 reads CASSLALQRGYTF. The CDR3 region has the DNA TGTGCCAGCAGCTTAGCGTTACAGAGAGGCTACACCTTC.

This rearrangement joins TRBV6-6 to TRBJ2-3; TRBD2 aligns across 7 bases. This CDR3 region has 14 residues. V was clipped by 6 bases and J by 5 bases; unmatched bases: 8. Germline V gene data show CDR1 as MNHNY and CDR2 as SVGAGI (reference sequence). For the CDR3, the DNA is TGTGCCAGCAGCTGGGCGGGAGTTGGAGATACGCAGTATTTT. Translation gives CASSWAGVGDTQYF.

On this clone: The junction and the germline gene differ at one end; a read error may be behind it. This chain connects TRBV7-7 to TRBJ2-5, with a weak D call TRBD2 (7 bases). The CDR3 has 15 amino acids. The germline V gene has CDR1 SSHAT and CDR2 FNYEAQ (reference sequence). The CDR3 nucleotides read TGTGCTAGCAGCTTAGGGGGAGGGAGCGAAGAGACCCAGTACTTC. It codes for CASSLGGGSEETQYF.

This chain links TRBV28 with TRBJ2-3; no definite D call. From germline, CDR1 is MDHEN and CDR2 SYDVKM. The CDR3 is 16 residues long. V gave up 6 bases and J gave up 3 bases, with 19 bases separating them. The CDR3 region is CASSPFRLLGTDTQYF. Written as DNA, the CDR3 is TGTGCCAGCAGCCCCTTCCGACTGCTAGGAACAGATACGCAGTATTTT.

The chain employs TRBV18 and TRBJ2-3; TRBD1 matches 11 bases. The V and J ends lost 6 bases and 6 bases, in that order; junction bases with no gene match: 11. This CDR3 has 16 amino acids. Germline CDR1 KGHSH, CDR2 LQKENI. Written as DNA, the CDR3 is TGTGCCAGCTCTCATCGACCCGGGACAGGGGGGGATACGCAGTATTTT. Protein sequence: CASSHRPGTGGDTQYF.

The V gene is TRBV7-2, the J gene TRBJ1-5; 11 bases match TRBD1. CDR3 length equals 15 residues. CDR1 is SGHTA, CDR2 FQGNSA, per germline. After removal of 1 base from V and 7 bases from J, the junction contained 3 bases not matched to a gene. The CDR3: CASSLGTGGRQPQHF. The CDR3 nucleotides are TGTGCCAGCAGCTTAGGGACAGGGGGCAGGCAGCCCCAGCATTTT.

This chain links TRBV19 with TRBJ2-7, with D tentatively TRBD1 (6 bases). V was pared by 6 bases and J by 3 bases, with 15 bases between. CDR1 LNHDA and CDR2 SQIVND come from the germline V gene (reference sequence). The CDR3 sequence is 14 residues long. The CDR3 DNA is TGTGCCAGTAGGGCGAAGGACAGTCACTACGAGCAGTACTTC. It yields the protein CASRAKDSHYEQYF.

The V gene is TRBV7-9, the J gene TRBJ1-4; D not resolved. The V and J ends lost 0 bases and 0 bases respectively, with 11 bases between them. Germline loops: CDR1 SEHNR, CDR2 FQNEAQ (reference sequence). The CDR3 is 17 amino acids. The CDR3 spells CASSLAHGNPTNEKLFF. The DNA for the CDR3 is TGTGCCAGCAGCTTAGCCCACGGGAACCCAACTAATGAAAAACTGTTTTTT.

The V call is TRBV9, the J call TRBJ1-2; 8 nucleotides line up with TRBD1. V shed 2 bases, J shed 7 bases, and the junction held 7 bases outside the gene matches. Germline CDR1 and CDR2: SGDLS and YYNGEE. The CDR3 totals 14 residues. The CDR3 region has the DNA TGTGCCAGCAGCGTCGACTTGGACAGGGCTGGCTACACCTTC. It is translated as CASSVDLDRAGYTF.

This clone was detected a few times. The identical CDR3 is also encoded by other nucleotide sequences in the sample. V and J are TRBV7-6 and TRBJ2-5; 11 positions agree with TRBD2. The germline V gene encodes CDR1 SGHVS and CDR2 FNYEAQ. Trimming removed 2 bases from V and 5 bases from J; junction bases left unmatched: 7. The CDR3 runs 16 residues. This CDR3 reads CASSLSSGGARETQYF. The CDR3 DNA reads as TGTGCCAGCAGCTTAAGTAGCGGGGGGGCTAGGGAGACCCAGTACTTC.

CDR3 amino acids: CASSQTTGVGGYTF. The DNA for the CDR3 is TGCGCCAGCAGCCAAACGACAGGGGTAGGAGGCTACACCTTC. The chain uses TRBV4-3 and TRBJ1-2; 8 bases align to TRBD1. Germline-derived CDR1 and CDR2 are LGHNA and YSLEER. V lost 2 bases, J lost 8 bases, and 7 bases stayed unmatched. This CDR3 is 14 amino acids long.

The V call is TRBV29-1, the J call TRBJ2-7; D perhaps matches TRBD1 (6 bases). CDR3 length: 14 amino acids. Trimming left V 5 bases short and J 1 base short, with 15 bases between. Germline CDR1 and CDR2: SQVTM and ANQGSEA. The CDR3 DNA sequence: TGCAGCGTTTTTACAGGGTCGCAATCCTACGAGCAGTACTTC. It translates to CSVFTGSQSYEQYF.

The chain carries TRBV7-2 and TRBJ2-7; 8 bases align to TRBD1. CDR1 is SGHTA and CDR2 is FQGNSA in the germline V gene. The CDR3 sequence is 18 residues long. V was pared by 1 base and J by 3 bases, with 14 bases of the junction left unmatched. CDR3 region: CASSLEAGGQGLNYEQYF. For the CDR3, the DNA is TGTGCCAGCAGCTTAGAGGCAGGAGGACAGGGTCTGAACTACGAGCAGTACTTC.

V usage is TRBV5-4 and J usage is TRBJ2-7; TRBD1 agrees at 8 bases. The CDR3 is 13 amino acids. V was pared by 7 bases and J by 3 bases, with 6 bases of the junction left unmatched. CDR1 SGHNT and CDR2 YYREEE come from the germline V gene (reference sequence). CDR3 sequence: CASGQGAGYEQYF. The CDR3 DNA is TGTGCCAGCGGCCAGGGGGCAGGCTACGAGCAGTACTTC.